This T cell receptor beta chain was sequenced during a study of T cell repertoires in aging, cancer and after chemotherapy. For the study at large: Donors were grouped into six age bands spanning 30 or younger through 70 or older. Roughly 8.8 million TCR reads made up the full dataset.

Germline V lookup: CDR1 SGHAT, CDR2 FQNNGV. The CDR3 is 16 amino acids. Study outcomes and limitations: Across the chemotherapy interval, each cancer cohort showed higher median generation probability, suggesting thymic rebound. The repertoire data cannot show anything about immunological memory following chemotherapy.

A mixed TRB-A/B primer pool amplified rearranged TRB by multiplex touch-down PCR. Each CDR3 protein gets one entry after TCRdb re-called the multiplex PCR reads with MiXCR. The table records more than 10,000 distinct CDR3 sequences, 32% of them present only once. Peripheral blood genomic DNA, not sorted cells or RNA, was the template. Turning to this clonotype: Its specificity is not known. Compared with germline, one end of the junction differs, possibly owing to a read error.

The source of this sequence is a human donor in good health. The donor label of this sample is uncertain. The chain employs TRBV11-2 and TRBJ2-3; 10 nucleotides match TRBD2. The material sequenced was blood. In nucleotides, the CDR3 is TGCGCCAGCAGCCAAGATGCTAGCGGGAGATCAGATACGCAGTATTTT. Residues: CASSQDASGRSDTQYF.